These T cell receptor beta chains were read from a single sample in a study of T cell repertoires in cytomegalovirus infection. In TCRdb, the reads were re-called with MiXCR into one record per CDR3 protein. This repertoire shows around 300,000 distinct CDR3 sequences, roughly 21% found once; its top ten account for roughly 19%. These TCRs are of unknown antigen specificity. Source: cultured PBMCs, taken from culture after CMV antigen stimulation. Receptors originate from a human donor in good health (CMV status not recorded). Some clones in this sample may be carry-over from other donors' samples. The CDR3 runs from the conserved cysteine through the conserved F or W. D genes are given only for firm matches. Clone size is shown for a subset of rows, as once, few, many or a class of expanded clone.

v_call: TRBV7-2
clone_size: many
d_call: TRBD1
j_call: TRBJ2-7
cdr3_aa: CASSPQQGVYEQYF
cdr3_nt: TGTGCCAGCAGCCCCCAACAGGGGGTCTACGAGCAGTACTTC

v_call: TRBV12-3/TRBV12-4
clone_size: many
d_call: -
j_call: TRBJ2-7
cdr3_aa: CASRLKGLHEQYF
cdr3_nt: TGTGCCAGCAGACTTAAGGGGTTACACGAGCAGTACTTC

v_call: TRBV7-2
clone_size: few
d_call: -
j_call: TRBJ1-2
cdr3_aa: CASSTLGGGAGYTF
cdr3_nt: TGTGCCAGCAGCACCCTCGGGGGGGGGGCCGGCTACACCTTC

v_call: TRBV19
clone_size: few
d_call: TRBD2
j_call: TRBJ2-1
cdr3_aa: CASILAGEQFF
cdr3_nt: TGTGCCAGTATACTAGCGGGTGAGCAGTTCTTC

v_call: TRBV2
clone_size: few
d_call: -
j_call: TRBJ2-1
cdr3_aa: CASRDSSGRDEQFF
cdr3_nt: TGTGCCAGCAGGGACTCATCAGGCCGCGATGAGCAGTTCTTC

v_call: TRBV7-9
clone_size: few
d_call: TRBD2
j_call: TRBJ2-3
cdr3_aa: CASSLAGTSGRTQYF
cdr3_nt: TGTGCCAGCAGCTTAGCCGGGACTAGCGGGAGGACGCAGTATTTT

v_call: TRBV7-2
clone_size: many
d_call: TRBD2
j_call: TRBJ2-3
cdr3_aa: CASSLAGSGSPDGTQYF
cdr3_nt: TGTGCCAGCAGCTTAGCGGGTAGCGGGAGCCCCGATGGTACGCAGTATTTT

v_call: TRBV20-1
clone_size: -
d_call: -
j_call: TRBJ1-5
cdr3_aa: CSARVPGTNQPQHF
cdr3_nt: TGCAGTGCTAGAGTCCCCGGGACGAATCAGCCCCAGCATTTT

v_call: TRBV5-4
clone_size: few
d_call: -
j_call: TRBJ1-2
cdr3_aa: CASSLNQGYYGYTF
cdr3_nt: TGTGCCAGCAGCTTGAACCAGGGGTACTATGGCTACACCTTC

v_call: TRBV24-1
clone_size: few
d_call: TRBD2
j_call: TRBJ2-1
cdr3_aa: CATSDPGLALDEQFF
cdr3_nt: TGTGCCACCAGTGACCCGGGACTAGCGTTGGATGAGCAGTTCTTC

v_call: TRBV10-3
clone_size: -
d_call: -
j_call: TRBJ2-7
cdr3_aa: CAISDLYEQYF
cdr3_nt: TGTGCCATCAGTGATCTGTACGAGCAGTACTTC

v_call: TRBV18
clone_size: -
d_call: -
j_call: TRBJ1-2
cdr3_aa: CASSQGPSSNYGYTF
cdr3_nt: TGTGCCAGCTCTCAAGGACCGTCCTCGAACTATGGCTACACCTTC

v_call: TRBV27
clone_size: -
d_call: -
j_call: TRBJ1-4
cdr3_aa: CASSSSVSAATNEKLFF
cdr3_nt: TGTGCCAGCAGTTCATCCGTTTCGGCGGCGACTAATGAAAAACTGTTTTTT

v_call: TRBV7-2
clone_size: few
d_call: -
j_call: TRBJ1-2
cdr3_aa: CASTTQGYGYTF
cdr3_nt: TGTGCCAGCACCACCCAGGGGTATGGCTACACCTTC

v_call: TRBV6-5
clone_size: medium-sized
d_call: -
j_call: TRBJ2-7
cdr3_aa: CASSYGGVGSYEQYF
cdr3_nt: TGTGCCAGCAGTTACGGGGGAGTGGGTTCCTACGAGCAGTACTTC

v_call: TRBV9
clone_size: -
d_call: -
j_call: TRBJ1-1
cdr3_aa: CASSAYRVGYTEAFF
cdr3_nt: TGTGCCAGCAGCGCTTACAGGGTAGGGTACACTGAAGCTTTCTTT

v_call: TRBV24-1
clone_size: few
d_call: -
j_call: TRBJ2-3
cdr3_aa: CATSAQDTQYF
cdr3_nt: TGTGCCACCAGTGCTCAAGATACGCAGTATTTT

v_call: TRBV5-1
clone_size: -
d_call: -
j_call: TRBJ2-7
cdr3_aa: CASSWSTGVSYEQYF
cdr3_nt: TGCGCCAGCAGCTGGAGTACGGGGGTCAGCTACGAGCAGTACTTC

v_call: TRBV24-1
clone_size: -
d_call: -
j_call: TRBJ2-1
cdr3_aa: CATSDHLRGGEQFF
cdr3_nt: TGTGCCACCAGTGATCACCTGAGGGGGGGTGAGCAGTTCTTC

v_call: TRBV5-4
clone_size: few
d_call: -
j_call: TRBJ1-1
cdr3_aa: CASSTEPSWGVAFF
cdr3_nt: TGTGCCAGCAGCACAGAGCCCTCCTGGGGGGTAGCTTTCTTT

v_call: TRBV5-5
clone_size: -
d_call: TRBD1
j_call: TRBJ2-3
cdr3_aa: CASSLRDRVYF
cdr3_nt: TGTGCCAGCAGCTTGAGGGACAGAGTGTATTTT

v_call: TRBV6-5
clone_size: -
d_call: -
j_call: TRBJ2-7
cdr3_aa: CASSYSGTPLGEEQYF
cdr3_nt: TGTGCCAGCAGTTACTCGGGGACACCCTTAGGGGAAGAGCAGTACTTC

v_call: TRBV5-4
clone_size: -
d_call: -
j_call: TRBJ2-1
cdr3_aa: CASSTSKGNEQFF
cdr3_nt: TGTGCCAGCAGCACCTCCAAGGGCAATGAGCAGTTCTTC

v_call: TRBV28
clone_size: many
d_call: TRBD2
j_call: TRBJ2-4
cdr3_aa: CASSWARTSGVAKNIQYF
cdr3_nt: TGTGCCAGCAGTTGGGCCCGCACTAGCGGCGTAGCCAAAAACATTCAGTACTTC

v_call: TRBV6-1
clone_size: many
d_call: TRBD1
j_call: TRBJ1-2
cdr3_aa: CASSISGTEYGGYTF
cdr3_nt: TGTGCCAGCAGTATATCCGGGACAGAGTATGGAGGCTACACCTTC

v_call: TRBV20-1
clone_size: many
d_call: -
j_call: TRBJ2-3
cdr3_aa: CSARDKLGAIAQYF
cdr3_nt: TGCAGTGCTAGAGATAAACTAGGGGCAATTGCGCAGTATTTT

v_call: TRBV7-2
clone_size: many
d_call: -
j_call: TRBJ1-4
cdr3_aa: CASGQGVNEKLFF
cdr3_nt: TGTGCCAGCGGTCAGGGTGTTAATGAAAAACTGTTTTTT

v_call: TRBV29-1
clone_size: -
d_call: -
j_call: TRBJ2-1
cdr3_aa: CSVDVVGMGGEQFF
cdr3_nt: TGCAGCGTTGATGTGGTCGGGATGGGGGGTGAGCAGTTCTTC

v_call: TRBV5-6
clone_size: -
d_call: -
j_call: TRBJ1-5
cdr3_aa: CASSLAGLNSNQPQHF
cdr3_nt: TGTGCCAGCAGCTTGGCCGGCCTTAATAGCAATCAGCCCCAGCATTTT

v_call: TRBV7-6
clone_size: -
d_call: -
j_call: TRBJ1-4
cdr3_aa: CASSLSGGREKLFF
cdr3_nt: TGTGCCAGCAGCTTATCCGGGGGCCGAGAAAAACTGTTTTTT

v_call: TRBV12-5
clone_size: -
d_call: TRBD2
j_call: TRBJ2-1
cdr3_aa: CASGSYGLAGGPPSYNEQFF
cdr3_nt: TGTGCTAGTGGTTCATACGGACTAGCGGGAGGGCCGCCGTCCTACAATGAGCAGTTCTTC

v_call: TRBV6-5
clone_size: -
d_call: TRBD2
j_call: TRBJ2-1
cdr3_aa: CASSYSTSSGSYNEQFF
cdr3_nt: TGTGCCAGCAGTTATTCGACTAGCTCGGGCTCCTACAATGAGCAGTTCTTC